Listed below are T cell receptor beta chains from one sample, sequenced in a study of response to subunit inactivated influenza vaccine. TCRdb reprocessed the RT-PCR reads with MiXCR, giving one entry per CDR3 protein. This repertoire shows some 800,000 distinct CDR3 sequences, 21% found once; its top ten account for roughly a tenth. Material: PBMCs from blood, obtained 5 to 6 days after vaccination. Receptors originate from a man aged 50-60 years who received an inactivated influenza vaccine. CDR3s include the opening cysteine and the closing phenylalanine or tryptophan. The D gene is left open where the match is weak. Size values are once, few and many counts, or a class for expanded clones, and some rows have none.

TRBJ1-4,-,14,TRBV7-9,-,TGTGCCAGCAGCCCGGACGGACCAGCCGAAAAACTGTTTTTT,CASSPDGPAEKLFF
TRBJ2-2,-,15,TRBV12-3/TRBV12-4,TRBD1,TGTGCCAGCAGTCCATTACGACAGGGAATCGGGGAGCTGTTTTTT,CASSPLRQGIGELFF
TRBJ1-5,-,15,TRBV4-2,-,TGTGCCAGCAGCCAGCAAGTGGGTACCAATCAGCCCCAGCATTTT,CASSQQVGTNQPQHF
TRBJ2-1,few,14,TRBV4-2,-,TGTGCCTCGAGACGGGGTAACCTTTACAATGAGCAGTTCTTC,CASRRGNLYNEQFF
TRBJ1-5,few,14,TRBV28,-,TGTGCCAGCAGTTTAGGCAGGGCCCCTCAGCCCCAGCATTTT,CASSLGRAPQPQHF
TRBJ2-7,-,15,TRBV5-1,TRBD1,TGCGCCAGCAGCGAAGGCCCTGGACAGGCCTACGAGCAGTACTTC,CASSEGPGQAYEQYF
TRBJ1-6,-,12,TRBV12-3/TRBV12-4,-,TGTGCCAGCAGCCGAAGGTCCGGGTCCCTCCACTTT,CASSRRSGSLHF
TRBJ1-1,few,13,TRBV3-1,TRBD1,TGTGCCAGCAGCCAAAGGCTGACAGGGAGCGCTTTCTTT,CASSQRLTGSAFF
TRBJ2-3,-,17,TRBV28,TRBD1,TGTGCCAGCAGTTTATACAGGGGAATGGGGCACACAGATACGCAGTATTTT,CASSLYRGMGHTDTQYF
TRBJ1-4,few,16,TRBV7-9,TRBD1,TGTGCCAGCAGCCTACTACCGGGACAGGGAACCGAAAAACTGTTTTTT,CASSLLPGQGTEKLFF